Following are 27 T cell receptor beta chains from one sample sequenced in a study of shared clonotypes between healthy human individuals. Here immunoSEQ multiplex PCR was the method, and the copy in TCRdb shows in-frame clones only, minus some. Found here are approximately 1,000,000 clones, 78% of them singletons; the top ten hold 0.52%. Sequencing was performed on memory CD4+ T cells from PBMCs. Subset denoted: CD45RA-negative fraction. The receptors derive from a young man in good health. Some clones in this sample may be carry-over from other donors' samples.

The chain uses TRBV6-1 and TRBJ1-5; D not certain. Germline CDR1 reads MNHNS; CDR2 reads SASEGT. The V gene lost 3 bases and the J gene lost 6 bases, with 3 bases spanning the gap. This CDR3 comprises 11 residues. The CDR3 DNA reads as TGTGCCAGCAGTGATTTTCAGCCCCAGCATTTT. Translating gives CASSDFQPQHF.

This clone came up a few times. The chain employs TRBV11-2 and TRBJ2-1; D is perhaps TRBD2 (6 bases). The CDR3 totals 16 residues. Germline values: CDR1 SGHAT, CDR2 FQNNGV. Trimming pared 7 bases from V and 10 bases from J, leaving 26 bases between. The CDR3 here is CASTSPRAGRRVEQFF. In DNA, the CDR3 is TGTGCCAGCACCTCCCCCCGGGCGGGGAGAAGGGTAGAGCAGTTCTTC.

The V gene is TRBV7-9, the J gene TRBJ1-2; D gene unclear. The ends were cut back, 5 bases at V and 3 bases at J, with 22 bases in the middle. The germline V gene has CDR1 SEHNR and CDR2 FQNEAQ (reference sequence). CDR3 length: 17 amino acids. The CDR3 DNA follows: TGTGCCAGCAGCCAAAGAGGGTCGGGCGGCCCTGACTATGGCTACACCTTC. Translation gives CASSQRGSGGPDYGYTF.

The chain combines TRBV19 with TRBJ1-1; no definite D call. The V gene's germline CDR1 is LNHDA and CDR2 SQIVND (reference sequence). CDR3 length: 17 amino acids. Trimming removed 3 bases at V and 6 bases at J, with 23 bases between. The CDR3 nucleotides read TGTGCCAGTAGTATGCCCATCCGGGCCCTGACGAGGGCTGAAGCTTTCTTT. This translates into CASSMPIRALTRAEAFF.

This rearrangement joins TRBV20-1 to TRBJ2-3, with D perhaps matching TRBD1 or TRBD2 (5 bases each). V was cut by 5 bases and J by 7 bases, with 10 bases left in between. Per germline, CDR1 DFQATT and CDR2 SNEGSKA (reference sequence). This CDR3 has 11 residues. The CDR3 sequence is CSAALGHTQYF. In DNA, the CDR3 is TGCAGTGCTGCCTTGGGACATACGCAGTATTTT.

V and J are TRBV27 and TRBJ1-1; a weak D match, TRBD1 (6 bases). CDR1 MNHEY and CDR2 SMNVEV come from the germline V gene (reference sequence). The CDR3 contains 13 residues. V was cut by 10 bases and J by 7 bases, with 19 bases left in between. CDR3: CATGEGGGGEAFF. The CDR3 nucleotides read TGTGCCACCGGGGAGGGGGGAGGAGGTGAAGCTTTCTTT.

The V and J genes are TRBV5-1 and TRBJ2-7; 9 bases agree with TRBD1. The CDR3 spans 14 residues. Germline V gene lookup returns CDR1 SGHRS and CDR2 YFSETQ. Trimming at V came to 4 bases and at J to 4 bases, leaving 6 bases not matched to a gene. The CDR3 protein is CASSKTGGSYEQYF. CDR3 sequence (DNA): TGCGCCAGCAGCAAAACAGGGGGCTCTTACGAGCAGTACTTC.

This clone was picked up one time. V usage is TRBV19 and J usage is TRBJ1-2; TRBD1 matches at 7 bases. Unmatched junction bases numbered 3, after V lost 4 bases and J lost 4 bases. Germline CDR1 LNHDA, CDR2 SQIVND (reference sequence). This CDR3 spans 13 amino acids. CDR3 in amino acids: CASSKDRTYGYTF. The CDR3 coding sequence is TGTGCCAGTAGTAAGGACAGGACCTATGGCTACACCTTC.

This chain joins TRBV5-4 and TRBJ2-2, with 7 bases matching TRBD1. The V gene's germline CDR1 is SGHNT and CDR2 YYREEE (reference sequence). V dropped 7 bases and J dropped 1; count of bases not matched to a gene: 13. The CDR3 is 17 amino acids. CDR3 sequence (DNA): TGTGCCAGCGGAACACGGGGACAGAGGGGGAACACCGGGGAGCTGTTTTTT. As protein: CASGTRGQRGNTGELFF.

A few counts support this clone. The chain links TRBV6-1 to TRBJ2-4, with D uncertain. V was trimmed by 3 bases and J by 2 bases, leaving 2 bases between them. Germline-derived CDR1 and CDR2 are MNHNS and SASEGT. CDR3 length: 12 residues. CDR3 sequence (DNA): TGTGCCAGCAGTGATCCCAAAAACATTCAGTACTTC. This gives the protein CASSDPKNIQYF.

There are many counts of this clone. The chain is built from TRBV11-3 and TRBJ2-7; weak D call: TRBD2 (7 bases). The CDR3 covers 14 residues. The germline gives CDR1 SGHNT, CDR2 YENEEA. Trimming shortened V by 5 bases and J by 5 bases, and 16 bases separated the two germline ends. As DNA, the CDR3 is TGTGCCAGCAGCAGGTACAGGGAGGGCCACGAGCAGTACTTC. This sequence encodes CASSRYREGHEQYF.

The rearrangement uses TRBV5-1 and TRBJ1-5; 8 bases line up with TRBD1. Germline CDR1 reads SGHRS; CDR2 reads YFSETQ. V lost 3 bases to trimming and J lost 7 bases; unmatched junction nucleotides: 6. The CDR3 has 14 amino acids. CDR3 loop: CASSSGGAGQPQHF. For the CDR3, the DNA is TGCGCCAGCAGCTCAGGGGGCGCGGGGCAGCCCCAGCATTTT.

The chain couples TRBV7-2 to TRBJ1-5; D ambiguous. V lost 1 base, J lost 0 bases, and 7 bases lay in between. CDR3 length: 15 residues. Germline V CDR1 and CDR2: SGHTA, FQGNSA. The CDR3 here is CASSLGQSSNQPQHF. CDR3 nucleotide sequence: TGTGCCAGCAGCTTAGGGCAGTCTAGCAATCAGCCCCAGCATTTT. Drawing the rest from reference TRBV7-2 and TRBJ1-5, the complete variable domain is GAGVSQSPSNKVTEKGKDVELRCDPISGHTALYWYRQSLGQGLEFLIYFQGNSAPDKSGLPSDRFSAERTGGSVSTLTIQRTQQEDSAVYLCASSLGQSSNQPQHFGDGTRLSIL.

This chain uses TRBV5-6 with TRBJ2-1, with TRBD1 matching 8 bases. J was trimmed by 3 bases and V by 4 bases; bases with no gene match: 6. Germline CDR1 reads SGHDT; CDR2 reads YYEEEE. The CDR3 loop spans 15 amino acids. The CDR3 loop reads CASSLWTGNYNEQFF. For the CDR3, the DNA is TGTGCCAGCAGCCTATGGACAGGGAACTACAATGAGCAGTTCTTC.

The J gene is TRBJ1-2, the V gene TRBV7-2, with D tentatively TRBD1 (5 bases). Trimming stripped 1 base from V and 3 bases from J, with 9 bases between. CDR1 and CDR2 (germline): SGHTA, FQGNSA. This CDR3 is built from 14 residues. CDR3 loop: CASSLVQGDYGYTF. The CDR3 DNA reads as TGTGCCAGCAGCTTAGTGCAGGGTGACTATGGCTACACCTTC.

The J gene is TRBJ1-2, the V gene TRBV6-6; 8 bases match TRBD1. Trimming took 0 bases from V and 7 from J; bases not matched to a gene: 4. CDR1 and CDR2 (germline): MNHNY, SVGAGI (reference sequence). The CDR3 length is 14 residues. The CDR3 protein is CASSYSTGVGGYTF. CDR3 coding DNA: TGTGCCAGCAGTTACTCGACAGGGGTCGGTGGCTACACCTTC.

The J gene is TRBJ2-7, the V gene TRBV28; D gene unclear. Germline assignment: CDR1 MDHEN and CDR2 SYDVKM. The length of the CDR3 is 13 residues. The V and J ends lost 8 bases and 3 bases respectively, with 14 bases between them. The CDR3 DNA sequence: TGTGCCAGCGGTACGGGCCCAAACTACGAGCAGTACTTC. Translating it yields CASGTGPNYEQYF.

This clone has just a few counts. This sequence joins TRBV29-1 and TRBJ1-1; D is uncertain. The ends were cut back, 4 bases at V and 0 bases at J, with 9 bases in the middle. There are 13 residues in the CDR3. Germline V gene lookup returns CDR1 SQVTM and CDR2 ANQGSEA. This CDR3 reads CSVGWLMNTEAFF. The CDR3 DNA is TGCAGCGTTGGCTGGCTTATGAACACTGAAGCTTTCTTT.

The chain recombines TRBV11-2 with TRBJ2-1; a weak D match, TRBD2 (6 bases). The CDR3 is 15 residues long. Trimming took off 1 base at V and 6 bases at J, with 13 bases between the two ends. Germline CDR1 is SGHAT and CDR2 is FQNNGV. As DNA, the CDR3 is TGTGCCAGCAGCTTAGCTTCGCAGGGAGGCAATGAGCAGTTCTTC. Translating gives CASSLASQGGNEQFF.

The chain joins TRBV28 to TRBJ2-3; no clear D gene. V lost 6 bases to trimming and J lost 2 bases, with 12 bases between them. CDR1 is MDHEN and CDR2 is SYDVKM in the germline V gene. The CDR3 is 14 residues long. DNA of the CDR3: TGTGCCAGCAGCTTTGGGCAGGACACAGATACGCAGTATTTT. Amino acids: CASSFGQDTDTQYF.

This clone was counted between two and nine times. The chain's CDR3 is CASSLVGAGSGETQYF. The CDR3 nucleotides read TGTGCCAGCAGCTTAGTAGGGGCAGGGTCGGGTGAGACCCAGTACTTC. J is TRBJ2-5 and V is TRBV7-2; weak D call: TRBD1 (5 bases). This CDR3 is built from 16 residues. CDR1 and CDR2 from the germline V gene are SGHTA and FQGNSA. V lost 1 base and J lost 5, with 17 bases in between.

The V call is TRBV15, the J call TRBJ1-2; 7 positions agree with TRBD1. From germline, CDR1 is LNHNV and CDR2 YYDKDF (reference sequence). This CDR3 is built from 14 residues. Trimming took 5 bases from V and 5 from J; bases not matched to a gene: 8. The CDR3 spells CATSLEGAEYGYTF. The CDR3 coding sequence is TGTGCCACCAGCCTGGAGGGGGCAGAGTATGGCTACACCTTC.

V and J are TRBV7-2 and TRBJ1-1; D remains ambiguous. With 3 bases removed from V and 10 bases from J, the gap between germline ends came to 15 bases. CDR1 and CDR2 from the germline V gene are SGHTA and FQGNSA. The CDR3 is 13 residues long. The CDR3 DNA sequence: TGTGCCAGCAGCTTCCAAGGGTCGGTAACAGCTTTCTTT. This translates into CASSFQGSVTAFF.

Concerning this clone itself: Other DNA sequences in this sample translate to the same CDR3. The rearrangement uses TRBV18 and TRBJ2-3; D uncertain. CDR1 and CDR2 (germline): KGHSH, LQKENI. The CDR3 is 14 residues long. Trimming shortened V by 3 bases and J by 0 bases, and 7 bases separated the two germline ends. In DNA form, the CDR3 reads TGTGCCAGCTCACCCCCCGGGAGCACAGATACGCAGTATTTT. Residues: CASSPPGSTDTQYF. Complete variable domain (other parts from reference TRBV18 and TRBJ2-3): NAGVMQNPRHLVRRRGQEARLRCSPMKGHSHVYWYRQLPEEGLKFMVYLQKENIIDESGMPKERFSAEFPKEGPSILRIQQVVRGDSAAYFCASSPPGSTDTQYFGPGTRLTVL.

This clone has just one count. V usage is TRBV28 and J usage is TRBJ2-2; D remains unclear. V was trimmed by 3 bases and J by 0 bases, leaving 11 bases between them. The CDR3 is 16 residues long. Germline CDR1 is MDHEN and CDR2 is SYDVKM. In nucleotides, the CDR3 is TGTGCCAGCAGTTTTTTGGGAATTGCGAACACCGGGGAGCTGTTTTTT. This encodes CASSFLGIANTGELFF.

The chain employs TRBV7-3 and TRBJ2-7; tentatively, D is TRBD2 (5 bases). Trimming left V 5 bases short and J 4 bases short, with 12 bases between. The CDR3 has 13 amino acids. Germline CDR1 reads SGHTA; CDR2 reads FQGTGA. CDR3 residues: CASSHTSGYEQYF. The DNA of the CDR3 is TGTGCCAGCAGCCATACCTCGGGGTACGAGCAGTACTTC. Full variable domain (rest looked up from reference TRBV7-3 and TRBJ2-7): GAGVSQTPSNKVTEKGKYVELRCDPISGHTALYWYRQSLGQGPEFLIYFQGTGAADDSGLPNDRFFAVRPEGSVSTLKIQRTERGDSAVYLCASSHTSGYEQYFGPGTRLTVT.

CDR3 loop: CASSLARPSYEQYF. CDR3 in DNA: TGTGCCAGCAGCCTGGCGAGACCCTCCTACGAGCAGTACTTC. The J gene is TRBJ2-7, the V gene TRBV7-2; D remains ambiguous. This CDR3 has 14 amino acids. V was cut by 5 bases and J by 0 bases, with 11 bases left in between. Germline-derived CDR1 and CDR2 are SGHTA and FQGNSA.